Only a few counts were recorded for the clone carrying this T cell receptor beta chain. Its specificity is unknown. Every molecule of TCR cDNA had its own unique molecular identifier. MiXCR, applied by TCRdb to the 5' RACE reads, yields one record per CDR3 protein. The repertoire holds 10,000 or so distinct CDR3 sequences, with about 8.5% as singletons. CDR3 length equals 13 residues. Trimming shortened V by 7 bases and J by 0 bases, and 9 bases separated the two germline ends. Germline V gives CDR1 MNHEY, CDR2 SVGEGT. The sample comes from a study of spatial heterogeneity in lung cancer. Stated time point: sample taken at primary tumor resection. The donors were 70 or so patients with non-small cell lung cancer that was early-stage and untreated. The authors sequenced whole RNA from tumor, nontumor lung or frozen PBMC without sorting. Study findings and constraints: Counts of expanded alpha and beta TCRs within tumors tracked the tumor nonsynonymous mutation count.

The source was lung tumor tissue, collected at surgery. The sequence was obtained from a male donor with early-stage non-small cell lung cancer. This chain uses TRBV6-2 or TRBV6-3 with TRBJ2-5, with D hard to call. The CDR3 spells CASTDWDQETQYF. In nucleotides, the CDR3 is TGTGCCAGCACCGATTGGGACCAAGAGACCCAGTACTTC.